Listed here are 10 T cell receptor beta chains from one sample, sequenced in a study of T cell responses to AZD1222 COVID-19 vaccine. Profiling relied on immunoSEQ multiplex PCR, and the TCRdb table lists in-frame clones only, not all of them. Among 150,000 or so clones, around 93% were seen once, and the ten largest hold approximately 1.5%. The specimen comprised peripheral blood, sampled on day 0 of AZD1222 vaccination. These receptors were taken from an adult in good health.

This clone was recorded once. This chain links TRBV30 with TRBJ1-2, with D maybe TRBD1 (6 bases). The CDR3 contains 15 residues. Germline V CDR1 and CDR2: GTSNPN, SVGIG (reference sequence). V was cut by 2 bases and J by 3 bases, with 16 bases left in between. CDR3 protein: CAWSRDRRRDYGYTF. The CDR3 DNA reads as TGTGCCTGGAGTCGCGACAGGCGAAGGGACTATGGCTACACCTTC.

The J gene is TRBJ2-7, the V gene TRBV5-6; D is possibly TRBD1 (6 bases). V lost 2 bases and J lost 4, with 13 bases in between. The germline V gene has CDR1 SGHDT and CDR2 YYEEEE. CDR3 size: 14 residues. This CDR3 is CASSFVGGGYEQYF. CDR3 nucleotides: TGTGCCAGCAGCTTTGTTGGGGGCGGGTACGAGCAGTACTTC.

V is TRBV18 and J is TRBJ1-4; D unresolved. V lost 3 bases and J lost 2, with 10 bases in between. The CDR3 loop spans 15 amino acids. Germline V CDR1 and CDR2: KGHSH, LQKENI. CDR3: CASSPRESTNEKLFF. CDR3 DNA: TGTGCCAGCTCACCTCGGGAGTCCACTAATGAAAAACTGTTTTTT.

The chain joins TRBV3-1 (or the pseudogene TRBV3-2) to TRBJ2-1; possibly TRBD2 for D (5 bases). The CDR3 length is 16 residues. V was clipped by 3 bases and J by 2 bases, with 14 bases between them. Per the germline V gene, CDR1 is LGHDT and CDR2 is YNNKEL (reference sequence). CDR3 coding DNA: TGTGCCAGCAGCCATCGCGGGCGAGTCCCCTACAATGAGCAGTTCTTC. Its translation: CASSHRGRVPYNEQFF.

CDR3 sequence (DNA): TGTGCCAGTATATACGGTTCCACTGAAGCTTTCTTT. Protein: CASIYGSTEAFF. The V call is TRBV19, the J call TRBJ1-1; D gene ambiguous. Germline CDR1 is LNHDA and CDR2 is SQIVND (reference sequence). The CDR3 totals 12 residues. V gave up 7 bases and J gave up 4 bases, with 10 bases separating them.

In this sample, this clone turned up once. This sequence joins TRBV20-1 and TRBJ2-7; 7 positions match TRBD2. Germline loops: CDR1 DFQATT, CDR2 SNEGSKA (reference sequence). The CDR3 runs to 11 residues. The J segment lost 7 bases and the V segment lost 0 bases, leaving 0 bases of the junction unmatched. DNA of the CDR3: TGCAGTGCTAGAGAACTAGCGGAGCAGTACTTC. Residues: CSARELAEQYF.

The chain employs TRBV7-2 and TRBJ2-1; D assignment may be TRBD1 or TRBD2 (6 bases each). Germline V lookup: CDR1 SGHTA, CDR2 FQGNSA. This CDR3 is 17 amino acids long. The ends were cut back, 4 bases at V and 5 bases at J, with 21 bases in the middle. The CDR3 reads CASSSRGSEGVHNEQFF. Here the CDR3 DNA reads TGTGCCAGCAGCTCACGGGGGTCGGAGGGGGTCCACAATGAGCAGTTCTTC. Together with reference TRBV7-2 and TRBJ2-1, the CDR3 gives the full variable domain: GAGVSQSPSNKVTEKGKDVELRCDPISGHTALYWYRQSLGQGLEFLIYFQGNSAPDKSGLPSDRFSAERTGGSVSTLTIQRTQQEDSAVYLCASSSRGSEGVHNEQFFGPGTRLTVL.

The chain links TRBV30 to TRBJ1-5; the D is unclear. Germline V gives CDR1 GTSNPN, CDR2 SVGIG (reference sequence). The CDR3 covers 13 residues. The V end was cut by 1 base, the J end by 11 bases, with 15 bases between. The CDR3 DNA is TGTGCCTGGAGTGCGACCGGACGGGCAGCCCAGCATTTT. Encoded protein: CAWSATGRAAQHF.

The CDR3 loop reads CASSQDRGQRNTIYF. CDR3 in DNA: TGTGCCAGCAGCCAAGACAGGGGGCAGAGAAACACCATATATTTT. The chain employs TRBV14 and TRBJ1-3, with 8 bases matching TRBD1. With 0 bases clipped from V and 5 bases from J, the junction kept 3 bases outside the gene matches. Germline lookup yields CDR1 SGHDN and CDR2 FVKESK. This CDR3 is 15 amino acids long.

The V gene is TRBV19, the J gene TRBJ1-5; the match to TRBD1 covers 7 bases. The CDR3 runs to 15 residues. Germline V lookup: CDR1 LNHDA, CDR2 SQIVND (reference sequence). J was trimmed by 0 bases and V by 9 bases; bases with no gene match: 8. The CDR3, as DNA: TGTGCCAGCAGGACAGGTCTACATAGCAATCAGCCCCAGCATTTT. Translation gives CASRTGLHSNQPQHF.